These 5 T cell receptor beta chains share one sample of origin, sequenced in a study of blood T cell repertoires in COVID-19. The method was immunoSEQ multiplex PCR; TCRdb's version includes in-frame clones alone and lacks a portion of them. The data contain 130,000 or so clones, about 88% of them singletons. Sequencing was done on a sample of PBMCs or T cells enriched from blood (not recorded which). The receptor source for this set is a man aged 35-49 years with acute COVID-19.

The rearrangement links TRBV27 to TRBJ1-5, with a tentative D call TRBD1 (5 bases). There are 15 residues in the CDR3. V dropped 3 bases and J dropped 0 bases, with 9 bases sitting between them. Germline values: CDR1 MNHEY, CDR2 SMNVEV (reference sequence). Here the CDR3 DNA reads TGTGCCAGCAGTTTCGGGGGGATTAGCAATCAGCCCCAGCATTTT. Protein: CASSFGGISNQPQHF.

The genes are TRBV5-1 and TRBJ1-6; the match to TRBD1 covers 9 bases. This CDR3 comprises 15 residues. Trimming cost V 0 bases and J 9 bases; bases outside gene matches: 4. Germline values: CDR1 SGHRS, CDR2 YFSETQ. The chain's CDR3 is CASSLGTGAGSPLHF. CDR3 DNA: TGCGCCAGCAGCTTGGGGACAGGGGCCGGTTCACCCCTCCACTTT.

The chain is built from TRBV5-1 and TRBJ2-3, with 7 bases lining up with TRBD2. CDR1 and CDR2 from the germline V gene are SGHRS and YFSETQ. CDR3 length: 14 amino acids. V shed 10 bases and J 4 bases; nucleotides not matched to a gene: 12. As DNA, the CDR3 is TGCGCCTCCCGGGTGGGAGGGACCGCAGATACGCAGTATTTT. Translated, it gives CASRVGGTADTQYF. Variable domain in full (rest from reference TRBV5-1 and TRBJ2-3): KAGVTQTPRYLIKTRGQQVTLSCSPISGHRSVSWYQQTPGQGLQFLFEYFSETQRNKGNFPGRFSGRQFSNSRSEMNVSTLELGDSALYLCASRVGGTADTQYFGPGTRLTVL.

J is TRBJ1-2 and V is TRBV21-1; the table's D call of TRBD1 was not tested on the DNA. TRBV21-1 is deemed a pseudogene. The CDR3 is 15 amino acids. The CDR3 DNA sequence: TGTGCCAGCAGCTGGGGGGGACAGGTGGACTATGGCTACACCTTC. Protein sequence: CASSWGGQVDYGYTF.

The V and J genes are TRBV24-1 and TRBJ2-7; D may be TRBD2 (5 bases). This CDR3 contains 13 residues. V shed 3 bases and J shed 5 bases, with 10 bases lying between them. Germline values: CDR1 KGHDR, CDR2 SFDVKD. The CDR3 nucleotides are TGTGCCACCAGTGATACTACTAGAGACGAGCAGTACTTC. Its translation is CATSDTTRDEQYF.